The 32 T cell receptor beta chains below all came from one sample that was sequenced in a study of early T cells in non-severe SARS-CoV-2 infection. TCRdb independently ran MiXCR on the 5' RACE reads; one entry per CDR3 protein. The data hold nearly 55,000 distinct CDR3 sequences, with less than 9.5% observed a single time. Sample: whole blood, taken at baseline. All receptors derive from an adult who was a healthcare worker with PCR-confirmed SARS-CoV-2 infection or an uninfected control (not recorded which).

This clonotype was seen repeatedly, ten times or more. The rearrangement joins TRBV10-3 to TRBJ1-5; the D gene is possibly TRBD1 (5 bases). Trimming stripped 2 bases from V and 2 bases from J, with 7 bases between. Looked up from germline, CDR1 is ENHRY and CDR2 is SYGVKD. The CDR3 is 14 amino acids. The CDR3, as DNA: TGTGCCATCAGTGAGAGGGACGGCAATCAGCCCCAGCATTTT. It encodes CAISERDGNQPQHF.

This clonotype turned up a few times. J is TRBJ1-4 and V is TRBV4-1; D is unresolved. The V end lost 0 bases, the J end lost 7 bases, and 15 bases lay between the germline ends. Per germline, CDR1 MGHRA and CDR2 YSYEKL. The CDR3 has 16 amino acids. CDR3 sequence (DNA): TGCGCCAGCAGCCAAGATGAAGTAGGGCAGAGTGAAAAACTGTTTTTT. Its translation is CASSQDEVGQSEKLFF.

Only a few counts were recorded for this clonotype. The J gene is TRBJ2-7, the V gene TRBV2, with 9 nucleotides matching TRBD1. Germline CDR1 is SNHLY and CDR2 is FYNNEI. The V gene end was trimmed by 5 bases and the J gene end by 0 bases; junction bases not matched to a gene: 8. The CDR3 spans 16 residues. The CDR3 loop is CASSPETTGGSYEQYF. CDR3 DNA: TGTGCCAGCAGTCCAGAGACGACAGGGGGCTCCTACGAGCAGTACTTC.

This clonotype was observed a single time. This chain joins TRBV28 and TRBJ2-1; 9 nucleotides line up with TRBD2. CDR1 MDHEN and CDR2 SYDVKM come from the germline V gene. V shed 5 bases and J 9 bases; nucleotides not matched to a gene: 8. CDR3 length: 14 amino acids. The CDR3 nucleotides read TGTGCCAGCAGTCGTAGCGGGAGCGTGGGTGAGCAGTTCTTC. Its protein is CASSRSGSVGEQFF.

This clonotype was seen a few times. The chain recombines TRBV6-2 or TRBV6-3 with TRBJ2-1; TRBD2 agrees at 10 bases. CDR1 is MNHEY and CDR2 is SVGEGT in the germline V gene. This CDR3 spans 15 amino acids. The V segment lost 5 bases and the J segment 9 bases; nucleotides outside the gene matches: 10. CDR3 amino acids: CASSDLAGDGSEQFF. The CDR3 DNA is TGTGCCAGCAGTGACCTAGCGGGAGATGGAAGTGAGCAGTTCTTC.

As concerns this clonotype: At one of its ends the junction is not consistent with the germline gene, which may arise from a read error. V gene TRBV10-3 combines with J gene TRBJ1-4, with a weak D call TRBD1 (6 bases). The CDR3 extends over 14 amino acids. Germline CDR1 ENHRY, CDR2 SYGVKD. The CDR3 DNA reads TGTGCCATCAGTAACAGGGCCGACAATGAAAAACTGTATTTT. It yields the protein CAISNRADNEKLYF.

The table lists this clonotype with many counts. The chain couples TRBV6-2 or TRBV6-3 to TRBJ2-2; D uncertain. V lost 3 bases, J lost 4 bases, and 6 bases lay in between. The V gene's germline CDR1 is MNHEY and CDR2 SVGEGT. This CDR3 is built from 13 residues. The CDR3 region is CASSYGVTGELFF. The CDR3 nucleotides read TGTGCCAGCAGTTATGGGGTCACCGGGGAGCTGTTTTTT.

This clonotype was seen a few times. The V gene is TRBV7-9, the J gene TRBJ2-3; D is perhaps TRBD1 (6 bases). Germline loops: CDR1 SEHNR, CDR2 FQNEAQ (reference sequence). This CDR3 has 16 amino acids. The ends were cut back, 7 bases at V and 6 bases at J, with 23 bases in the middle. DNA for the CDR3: TGTGCCAGCACCGGACCAGGACAGATATTCACGGATACGCAGTATTTT. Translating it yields CASTGPGQIFTDTQYF.

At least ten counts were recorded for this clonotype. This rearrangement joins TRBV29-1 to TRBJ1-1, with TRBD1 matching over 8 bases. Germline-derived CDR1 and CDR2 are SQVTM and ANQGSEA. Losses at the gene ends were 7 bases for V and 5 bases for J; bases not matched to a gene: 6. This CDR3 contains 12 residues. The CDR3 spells CSAQGARTEAFF. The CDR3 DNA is TGCAGCGCTCAGGGGGCTCGGACTGAAGCTTTCTTT.

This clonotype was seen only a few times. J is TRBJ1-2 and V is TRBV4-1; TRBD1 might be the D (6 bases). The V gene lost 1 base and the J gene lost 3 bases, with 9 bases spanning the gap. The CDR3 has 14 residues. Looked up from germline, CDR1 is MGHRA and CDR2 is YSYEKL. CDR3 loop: CASSQANRDYGYTF. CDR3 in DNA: TGCGCCAGCAGCCAAGCGAACAGGGACTATGGCTACACCTTC.

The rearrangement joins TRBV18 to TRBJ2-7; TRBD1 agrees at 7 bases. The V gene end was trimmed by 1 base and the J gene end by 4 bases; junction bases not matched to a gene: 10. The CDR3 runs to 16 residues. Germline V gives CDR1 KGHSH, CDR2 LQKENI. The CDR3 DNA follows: TGTGCCAGCTCACCACGGGAGACAGGGCCGGGGTACGAGCAGTACTTC. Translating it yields CASSPRETGPGYEQYF.

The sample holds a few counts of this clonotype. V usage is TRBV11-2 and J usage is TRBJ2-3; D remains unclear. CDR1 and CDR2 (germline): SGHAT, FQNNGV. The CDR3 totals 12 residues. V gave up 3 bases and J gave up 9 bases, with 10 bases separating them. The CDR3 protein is CASSLNGGTQYF. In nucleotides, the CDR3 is TGTGCCAGCAGCTTGAACGGTGGAACGCAGTATTTT.

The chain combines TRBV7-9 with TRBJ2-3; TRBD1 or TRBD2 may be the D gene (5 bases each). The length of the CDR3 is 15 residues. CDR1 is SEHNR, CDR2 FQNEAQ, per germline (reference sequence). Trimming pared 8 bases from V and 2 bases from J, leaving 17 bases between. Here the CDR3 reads CASRNSRGATDTQYF. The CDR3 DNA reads TGTGCCAGCCGCAACTCACGGGGCGCCACAGATACGCAGTATTTT. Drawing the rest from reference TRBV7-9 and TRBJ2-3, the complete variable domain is DTGVSQNPRHKITKRGQNVTFRCDPISEHNRLYWYRQTLGQGPEFLTYFQNEAQLEKSRLLSDRFSAERPKGSFSTLEIQRTEQGDSAMYLCASRNSRGATDTQYFGPGTRLTVL.

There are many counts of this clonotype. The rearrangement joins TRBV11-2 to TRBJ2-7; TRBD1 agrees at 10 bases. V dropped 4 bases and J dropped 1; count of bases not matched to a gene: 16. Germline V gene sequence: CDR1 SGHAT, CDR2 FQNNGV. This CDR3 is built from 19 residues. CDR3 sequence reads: CASSSPPGQGWAVSYEQYF. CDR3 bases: TGTGCCAGCAGCTCCCCCCCGGGACAGGGGTGGGCAGTATCCTACGAGCAGTACTTC.

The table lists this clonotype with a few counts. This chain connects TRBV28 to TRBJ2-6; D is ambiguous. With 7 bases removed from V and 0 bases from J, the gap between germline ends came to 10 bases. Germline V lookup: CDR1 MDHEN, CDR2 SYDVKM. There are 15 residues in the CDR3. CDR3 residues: CASTYGYSGANVLTF. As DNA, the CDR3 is TGTGCCAGCACGTACGGATACTCTGGGGCCAACGTCCTGACTTTC.

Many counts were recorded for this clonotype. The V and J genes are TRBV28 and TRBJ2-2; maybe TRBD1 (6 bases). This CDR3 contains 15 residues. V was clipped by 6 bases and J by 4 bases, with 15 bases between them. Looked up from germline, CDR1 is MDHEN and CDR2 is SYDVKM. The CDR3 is CASSYNRVGTGELFF. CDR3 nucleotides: TGTGCCAGCAGCTACAACAGGGTTGGCACCGGGGAGCTGTTTTTT.

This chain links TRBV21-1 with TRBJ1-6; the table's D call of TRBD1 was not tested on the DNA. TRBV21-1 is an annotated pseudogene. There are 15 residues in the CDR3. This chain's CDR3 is CASSDRTRPNSPLHF. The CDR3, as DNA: TGTGCCAGCAGCGACCGGACCCGCCCGAATTCACCCCTCCACTTT.

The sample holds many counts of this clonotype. This CDR3 is CASSQDPSGRWEQYF. The CDR3 nucleotides read TGCGCCAGCAGCCAAGACCCTAGCGGGAGGTGGGAGCAGTACTTC. V gene TRBV4-1 combines with J gene TRBJ2-7; 11 positions agree with TRBD2. The V gene end was trimmed by 0 bases and the J gene end by 7 bases; junction bases not matched to a gene: 5. This CDR3 has 15 residues. CDR1 is MGHRA and CDR2 is YSYEKL in the germline V gene.

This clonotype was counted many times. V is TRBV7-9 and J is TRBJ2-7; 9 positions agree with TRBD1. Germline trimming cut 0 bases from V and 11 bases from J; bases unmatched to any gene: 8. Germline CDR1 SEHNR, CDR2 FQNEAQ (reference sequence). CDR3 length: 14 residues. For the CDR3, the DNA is TGTGCCAGCAGCTTAGCGGCTGGGACAGGGAGGGAGTACTTC. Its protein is CASSLAAGTGREYF.

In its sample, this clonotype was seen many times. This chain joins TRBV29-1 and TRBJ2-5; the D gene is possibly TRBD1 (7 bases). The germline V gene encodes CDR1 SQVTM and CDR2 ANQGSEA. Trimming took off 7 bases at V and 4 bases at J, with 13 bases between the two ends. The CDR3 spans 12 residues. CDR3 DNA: TGCAGCGGGAACCAGGGGGGAGAGACCCAGTACTTC. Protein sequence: CSGNQGGETQYF. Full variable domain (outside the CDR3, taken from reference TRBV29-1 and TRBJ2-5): SAVISQKPSRDICQRGTSLTIQCQVDSQVTMMFWYRQQPGQSLTLIATANQGSEATYESGFVIDKFPISRPNLTFSTLTVSNMSPEDSSIYLCSGNQGGETQYFGPGTRLLVL.

CDR3 amino acids: CSVVGQGLDTQYF. The CDR3 bases are TGCAGCGTTGTTGGACAGGGCTTGGATACGCAGTATTTT. The V and J genes are TRBV29-1 and TRBJ2-3; TRBD1 agrees at 8 bases. The length of the CDR3 is 13 residues. The germline V gene has CDR1 SQVTM and CDR2 ANQGSEA. The V gene end was trimmed by 4 bases and the J gene end by 6 bases; junction bases not matched to a gene: 6.

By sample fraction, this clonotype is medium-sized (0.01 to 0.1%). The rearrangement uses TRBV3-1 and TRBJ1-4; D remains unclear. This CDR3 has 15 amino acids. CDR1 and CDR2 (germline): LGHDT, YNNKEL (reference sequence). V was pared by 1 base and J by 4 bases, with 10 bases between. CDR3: CASSQGNGNNEKLFF. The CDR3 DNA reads TGTGCCAGCAGCCAAGGTAACGGGAATAATGAAAAACTGTTTTTT.

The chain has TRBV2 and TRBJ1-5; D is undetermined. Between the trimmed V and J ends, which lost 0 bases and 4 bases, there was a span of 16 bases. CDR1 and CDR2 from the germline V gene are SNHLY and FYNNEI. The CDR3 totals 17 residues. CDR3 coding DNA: TGTGCCAGCAGTGAAGCGCTTCATGGCACAGTTAATCAGCCCCAGCATTTT. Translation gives CASSEALHGTVNQPQHF.

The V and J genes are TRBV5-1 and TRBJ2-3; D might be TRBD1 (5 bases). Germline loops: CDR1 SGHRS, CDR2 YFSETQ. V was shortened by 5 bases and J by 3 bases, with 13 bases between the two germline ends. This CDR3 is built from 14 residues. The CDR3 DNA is TGCGCCAGCAGACAGACCCAGGGAACAGATACGCAGTATTTT. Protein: CASRQTQGTDTQYF.

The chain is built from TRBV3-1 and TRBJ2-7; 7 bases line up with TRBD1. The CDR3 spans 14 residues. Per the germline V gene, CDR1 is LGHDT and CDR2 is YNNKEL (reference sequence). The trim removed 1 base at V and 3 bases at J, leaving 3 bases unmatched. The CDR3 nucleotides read TGTGCCAGCAGCCAAGCCTACAGGGGCTACGAGCAGTACTTC. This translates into CASSQAYRGYEQYF.

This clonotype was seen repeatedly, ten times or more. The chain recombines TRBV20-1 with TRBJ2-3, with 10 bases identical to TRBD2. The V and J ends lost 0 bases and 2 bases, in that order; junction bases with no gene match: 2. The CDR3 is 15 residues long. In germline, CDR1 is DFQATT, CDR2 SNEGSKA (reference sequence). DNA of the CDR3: TGCAGTGCTAGAGAACTAGCGGGGATCACAGATACGCAGTATTTT. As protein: CSARELAGITDTQYF.

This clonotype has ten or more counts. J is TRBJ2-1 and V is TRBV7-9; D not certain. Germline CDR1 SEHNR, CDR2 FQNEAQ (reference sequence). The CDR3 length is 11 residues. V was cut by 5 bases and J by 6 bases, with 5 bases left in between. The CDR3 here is CASSPTNEQFF. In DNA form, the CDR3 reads TGTGCCAGCAGCCCGACCAATGAGCAGTTCTTC.

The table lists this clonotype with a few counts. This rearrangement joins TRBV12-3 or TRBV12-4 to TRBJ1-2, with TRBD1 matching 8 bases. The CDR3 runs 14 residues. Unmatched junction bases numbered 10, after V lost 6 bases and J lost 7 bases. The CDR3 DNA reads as TGTGCCAGCAGCACTCTGACAGGGGTAATTGGCTACACCTTC. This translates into CASSTLTGVIGYTF.

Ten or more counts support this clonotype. CDR3 nucleotide sequence: TGCGCCAGCAGCCCAACTAGCGGGACTACCTACACCGGGGAGCTGTTTTTT. Residues: CASSPTSGTTYTGELFF. The J gene is TRBJ2-2, the V gene TRBV4-3, with 10 bases matching TRBD2. The CDR3 sequence is 17 residues long. Germline CDR1 reads LGHNA; CDR2 reads YSLEER. V was pared by 4 bases and J by 3 bases, with 8 bases of the junction left unmatched.

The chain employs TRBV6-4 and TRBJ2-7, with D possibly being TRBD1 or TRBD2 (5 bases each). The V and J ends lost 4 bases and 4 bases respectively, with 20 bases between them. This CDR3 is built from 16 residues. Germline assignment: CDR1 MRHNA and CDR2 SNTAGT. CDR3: CASSVSCGRWGYEQYF. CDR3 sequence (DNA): TGTGCCAGCAGTGTGAGTTGCGGACGGTGGGGGTACGAGCAGTACTTC.

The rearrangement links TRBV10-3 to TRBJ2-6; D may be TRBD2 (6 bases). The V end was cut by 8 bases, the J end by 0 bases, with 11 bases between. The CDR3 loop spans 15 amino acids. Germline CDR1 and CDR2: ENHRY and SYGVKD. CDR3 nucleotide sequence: TGTGCCATCGGGGAGGCTTTCTCTGGGGCCAACGTCCTGACTTTC. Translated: CAIGEAFSGANVLTF.

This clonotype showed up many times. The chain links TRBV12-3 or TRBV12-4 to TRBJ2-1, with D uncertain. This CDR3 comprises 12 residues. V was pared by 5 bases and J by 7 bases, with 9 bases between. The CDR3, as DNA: TGTGCCAGCAGTCCTTTGGGGAATGAGCAGTTCTTC. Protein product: CASSPLGNEQFF.